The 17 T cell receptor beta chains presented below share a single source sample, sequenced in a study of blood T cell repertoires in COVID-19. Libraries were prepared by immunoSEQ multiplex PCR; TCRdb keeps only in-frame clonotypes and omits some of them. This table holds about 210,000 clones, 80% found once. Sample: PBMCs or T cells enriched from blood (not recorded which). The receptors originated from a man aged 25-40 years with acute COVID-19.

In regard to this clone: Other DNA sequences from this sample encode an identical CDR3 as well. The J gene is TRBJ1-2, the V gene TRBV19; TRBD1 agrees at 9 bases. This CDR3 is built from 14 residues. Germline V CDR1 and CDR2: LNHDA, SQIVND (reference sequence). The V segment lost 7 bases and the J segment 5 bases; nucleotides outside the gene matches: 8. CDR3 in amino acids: CASNPGQGGYGYTF. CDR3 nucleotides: TGTGCCAGTAATCCGGGACAGGGAGGGTATGGCTACACCTTC.

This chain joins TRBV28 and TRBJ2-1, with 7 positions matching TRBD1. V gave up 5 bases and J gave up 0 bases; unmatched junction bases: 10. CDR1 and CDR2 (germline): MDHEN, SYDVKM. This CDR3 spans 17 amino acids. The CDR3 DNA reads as TGTGCCAGCAGTGCAATATACAGGGGTGGCTCCTACAATGAGCAGTTCTTC. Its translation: CASSAIYRGGSYNEQFF.

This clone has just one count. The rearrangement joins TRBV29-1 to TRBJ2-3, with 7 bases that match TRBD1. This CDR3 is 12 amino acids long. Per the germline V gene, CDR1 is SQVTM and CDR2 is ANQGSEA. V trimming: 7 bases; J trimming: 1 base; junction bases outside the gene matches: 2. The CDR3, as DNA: TGCAGCGCAGGACAGGGCACAGATACGCAGTATTTT. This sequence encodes CSAGQGTDTQYF.

In nucleotides, the CDR3 is TGTGCCAGCAGTGAGCCGGGACAGGGGGTTAGGGCCCTCCACTTT. Encoded protein: CASSEPGQGVRALHF. The V and J genes are TRBV6-1 and TRBJ1-6; TRBD1 matches 11 bases. CDR3 length equals 15 residues. The V gene's germline CDR1 is MNHNS and CDR2 SASEGT. V lost 3 bases and J lost 14; bases outside the gene matches: 9.

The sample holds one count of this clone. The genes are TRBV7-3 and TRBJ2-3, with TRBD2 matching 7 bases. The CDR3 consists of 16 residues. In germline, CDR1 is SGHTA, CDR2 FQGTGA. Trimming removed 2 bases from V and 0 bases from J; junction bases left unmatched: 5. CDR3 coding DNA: TGTGCCAGCAGCTTAGCGGGGGAATCTAGCACAGATACGCAGTATTTT. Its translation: CASSLAGESSTDTQYF.

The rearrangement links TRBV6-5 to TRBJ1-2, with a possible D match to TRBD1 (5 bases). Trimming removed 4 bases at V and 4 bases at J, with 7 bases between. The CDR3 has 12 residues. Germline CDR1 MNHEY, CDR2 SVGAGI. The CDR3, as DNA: TGTGCCAGCAGTTCGACAGTCTATGGCTACACCTTC. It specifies CASSSTVYGYTF.

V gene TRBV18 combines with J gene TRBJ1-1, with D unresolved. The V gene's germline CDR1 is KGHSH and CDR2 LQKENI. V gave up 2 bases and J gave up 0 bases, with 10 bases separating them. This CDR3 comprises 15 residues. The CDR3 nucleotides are TGTGCCAGCTCACCAAGGCGGAACATGAACACTGAAGCTTTCTTT. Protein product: CASSPRRNMNTEAFF.

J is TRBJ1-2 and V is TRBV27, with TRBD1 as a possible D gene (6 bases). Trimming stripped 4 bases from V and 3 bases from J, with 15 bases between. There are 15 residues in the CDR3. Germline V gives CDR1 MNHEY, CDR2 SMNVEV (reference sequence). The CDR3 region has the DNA TGTGCCAGCAGTTCGCTACCGACAGGCTACTATGGCTACACCTTC. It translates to CASSSLPTGYYGYTF.

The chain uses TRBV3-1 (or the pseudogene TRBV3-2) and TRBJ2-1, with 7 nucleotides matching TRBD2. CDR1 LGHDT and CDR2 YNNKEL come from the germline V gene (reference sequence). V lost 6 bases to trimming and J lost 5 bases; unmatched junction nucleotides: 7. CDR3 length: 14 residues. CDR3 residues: CASSRASGDNEQFF. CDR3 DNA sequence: TGTGCCAGCAGTAGGGCTAGCGGTGACAATGAGCAGTTCTTC.

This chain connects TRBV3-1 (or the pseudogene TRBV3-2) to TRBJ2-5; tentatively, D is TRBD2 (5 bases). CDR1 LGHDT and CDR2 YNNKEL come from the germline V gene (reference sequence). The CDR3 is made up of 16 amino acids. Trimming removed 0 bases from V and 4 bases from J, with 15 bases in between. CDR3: CASSQDWNPGGETQYF. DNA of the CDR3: TGTGCCAGCAGCCAAGATTGGAACCCCGGAGGAGAGACCCAGTACTTC.

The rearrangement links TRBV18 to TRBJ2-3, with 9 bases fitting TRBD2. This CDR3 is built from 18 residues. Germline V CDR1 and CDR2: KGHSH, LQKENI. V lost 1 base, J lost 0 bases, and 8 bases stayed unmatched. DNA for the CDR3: TGTGCCAGCTCACCACTTAGGAGCGGGGGGTTGAGCACAGATACGCAGTATTTT. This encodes CASSPLRSGGLSTDTQYF.

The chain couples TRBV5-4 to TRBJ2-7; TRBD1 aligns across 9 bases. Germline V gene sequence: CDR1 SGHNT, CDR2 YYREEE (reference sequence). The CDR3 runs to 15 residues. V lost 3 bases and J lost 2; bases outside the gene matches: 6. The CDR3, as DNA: TGTGCCAGCAGCTCGTACAGGGGGCGCGCCTACGAGCAGTACTTC. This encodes CASSSYRGRAYEQYF.

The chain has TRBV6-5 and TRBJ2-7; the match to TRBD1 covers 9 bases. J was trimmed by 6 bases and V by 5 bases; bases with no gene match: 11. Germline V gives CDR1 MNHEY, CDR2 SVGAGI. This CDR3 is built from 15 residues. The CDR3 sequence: CASSLGQGPLGEQYF. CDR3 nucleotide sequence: TGTGCCAGCAGTCTCGGACAGGGGCCTCTCGGCGAGCAGTACTTC.

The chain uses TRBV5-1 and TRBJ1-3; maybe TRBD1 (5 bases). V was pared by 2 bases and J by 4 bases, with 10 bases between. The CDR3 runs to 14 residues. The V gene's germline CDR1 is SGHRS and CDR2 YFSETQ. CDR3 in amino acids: CASSLPGSGNTIYF. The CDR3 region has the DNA TGCGCCAGCAGCTTACCAGGGTCAGGAAACACCATATATTTT.

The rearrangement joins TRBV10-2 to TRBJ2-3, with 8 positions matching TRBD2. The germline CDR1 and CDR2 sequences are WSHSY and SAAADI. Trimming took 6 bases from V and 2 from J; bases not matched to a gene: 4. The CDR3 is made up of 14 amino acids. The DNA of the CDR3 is TGCGCCAGCAGCTCGCGGGGGGCCACAGATACGCAGTATTTT. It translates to CASSSRGATDTQYF.

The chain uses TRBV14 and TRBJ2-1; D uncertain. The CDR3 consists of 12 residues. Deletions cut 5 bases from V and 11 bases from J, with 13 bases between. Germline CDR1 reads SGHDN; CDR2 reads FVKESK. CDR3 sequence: CASSNSGPQQFF. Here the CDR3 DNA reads TGTGCCAGCAGCAATTCAGGCCCCCAGCAGTTCTTC.

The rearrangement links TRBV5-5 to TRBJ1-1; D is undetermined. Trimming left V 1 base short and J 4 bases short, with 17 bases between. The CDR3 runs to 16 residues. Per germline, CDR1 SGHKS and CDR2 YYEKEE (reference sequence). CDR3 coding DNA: TGTGCCAGCAGCTTGCTTAGTCCTCCACCGTTCACTGAAGCTTTCTTT. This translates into CASSLLSPPPFTEAFF. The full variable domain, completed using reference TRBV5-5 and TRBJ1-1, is DAGVTQSPTHLIKTRGQQVTLRCSPISGHKSVSWYQQVLGQGPQFIFQYYEKEERGRGNFPDRFSARQFPNYSSELNVNALLLGDSALYLCASSLLSPPPFTEAFFGQGTRLTVV.